This T cell receptor beta chain was obtained from a study of shared clonotypes between healthy human individuals. V was clipped by 5 bases and J by 1 base, with 17 bases between them. Germline values: CDR1 SQVTM, CDR2 ANQGSEA. This CDR3 comprises 15 residues. Notes on the study in general: It was observed that about 5% of naive CD4 clonotypes were shared across a handful of donors. Donor scarcity curtailed the genetic and exposure-history diversity represented herein.

On this clone: As yet, its antigen is unknown.

The assay was run at deep level. The assay was immunoSEQ multiplex PCR, and TCRdb's table has in-frame clones only and misses some. The table shows over a million clones, with more than 60% occurring only once. Sequenced sample: memory CD4+ T cells sorted from blood. Subset meaning: CD45RA-negative fraction. The sequence was collected from a man aged 18 to 29 in good health. The chain carries TRBV29-1 and TRBJ2-5, with D perhaps TRBD1 (5 bases). CDR3 nucleotide sequence: TGCAGCGTTCTGGGCAGGCGTAGGGGCCAAGAGACCCAGTACTTC. The encoded protein is CSVLGRRRGQETQYF.